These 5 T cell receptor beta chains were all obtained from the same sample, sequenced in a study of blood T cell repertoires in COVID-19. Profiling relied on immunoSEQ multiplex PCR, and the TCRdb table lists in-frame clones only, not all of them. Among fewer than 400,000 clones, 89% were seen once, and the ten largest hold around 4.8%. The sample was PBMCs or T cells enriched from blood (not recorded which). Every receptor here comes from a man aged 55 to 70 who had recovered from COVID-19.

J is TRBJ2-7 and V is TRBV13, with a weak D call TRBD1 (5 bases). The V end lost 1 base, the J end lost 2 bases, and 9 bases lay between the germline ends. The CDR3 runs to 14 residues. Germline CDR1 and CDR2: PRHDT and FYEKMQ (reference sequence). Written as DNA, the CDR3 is TGTGCCAGCAGCTTAGAGGGGCTTACCTACGAGCAGTACTTC. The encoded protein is CASSLEGLTYEQYF. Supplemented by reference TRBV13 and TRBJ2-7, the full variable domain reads AAGVIQSPRHLIKEKRETATLKCYPIPRHDTVYWYQQGPGQDPQFLISFYEKMQSDKGSIPDRFSAQQFSDYHSELNMSSLELGDSALYFCASSLEGLTYEQYFGPGTRLTVT.

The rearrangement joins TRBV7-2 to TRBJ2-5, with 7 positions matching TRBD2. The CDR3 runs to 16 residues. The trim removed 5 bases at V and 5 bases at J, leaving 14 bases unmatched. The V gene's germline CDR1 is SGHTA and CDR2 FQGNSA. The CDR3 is CASSRKGSSGAETQYF. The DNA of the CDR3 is TGTGCCAGCAGCCGGAAGGGGTCGAGCGGGGCGGAGACCCAGTACTTC.

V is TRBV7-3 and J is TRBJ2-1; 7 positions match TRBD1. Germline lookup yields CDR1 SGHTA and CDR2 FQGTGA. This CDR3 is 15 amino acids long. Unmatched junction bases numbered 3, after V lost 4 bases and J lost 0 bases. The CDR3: CASSYRDSSYNEQFF. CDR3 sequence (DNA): TGTGCCAGCAGCTACCGGGACAGCTCCTACAATGAGCAGTTCTTC.

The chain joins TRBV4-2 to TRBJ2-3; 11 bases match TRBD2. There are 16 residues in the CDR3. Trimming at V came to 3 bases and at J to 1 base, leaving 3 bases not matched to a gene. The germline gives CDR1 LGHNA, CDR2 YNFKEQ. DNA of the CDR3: TGTGCCAGCAGCCACACTAGCGGGAGACGCACAGATACGCAGTATTTT. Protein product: CASSHTSGRRTDTQYF.

Written as DNA, the CDR3 is TGTGCCAGCAGTGATAGGACAGGACCCCATGAAAAACTGTTTTTT. Its translation is CASSDRTGPHEKLFF. This chain joins TRBV28 and TRBJ1-4, with 7 nucleotides matching TRBD1. After removal of 5 bases from V and 6 bases from J, the junction contained 9 bases not matched to a gene. In germline, CDR1 is MDHEN, CDR2 SYDVKM. CDR3 length equals 15 residues.